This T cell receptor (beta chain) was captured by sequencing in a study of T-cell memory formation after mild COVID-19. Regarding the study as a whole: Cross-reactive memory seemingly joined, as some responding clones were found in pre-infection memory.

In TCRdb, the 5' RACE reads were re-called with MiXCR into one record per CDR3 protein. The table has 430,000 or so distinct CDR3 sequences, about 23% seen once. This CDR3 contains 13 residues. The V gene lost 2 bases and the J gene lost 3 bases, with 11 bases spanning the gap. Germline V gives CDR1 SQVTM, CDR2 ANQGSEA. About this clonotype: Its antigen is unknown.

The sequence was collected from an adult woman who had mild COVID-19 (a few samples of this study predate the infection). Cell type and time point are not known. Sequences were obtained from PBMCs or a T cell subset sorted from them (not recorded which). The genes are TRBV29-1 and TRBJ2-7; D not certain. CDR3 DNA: TGCAGCGTTGAAAAGGGTTCTGGCTACGAGCAGTACTTC. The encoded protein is CSVEKGSGYEQYF.